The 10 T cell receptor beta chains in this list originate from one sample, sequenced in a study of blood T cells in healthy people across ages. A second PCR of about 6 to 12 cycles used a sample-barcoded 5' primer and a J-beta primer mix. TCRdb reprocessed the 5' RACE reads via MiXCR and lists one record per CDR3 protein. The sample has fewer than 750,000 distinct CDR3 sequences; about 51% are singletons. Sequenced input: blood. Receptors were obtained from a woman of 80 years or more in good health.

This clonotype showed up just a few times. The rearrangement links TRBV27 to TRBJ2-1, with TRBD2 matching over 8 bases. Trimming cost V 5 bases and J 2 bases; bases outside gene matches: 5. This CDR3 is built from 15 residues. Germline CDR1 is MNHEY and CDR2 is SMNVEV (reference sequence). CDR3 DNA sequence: TGTGCCAGCAGTAACGGGAGGGCCGCCTACAATGAGCAGTTCTTC. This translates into CASSNGRAAYNEQFF.

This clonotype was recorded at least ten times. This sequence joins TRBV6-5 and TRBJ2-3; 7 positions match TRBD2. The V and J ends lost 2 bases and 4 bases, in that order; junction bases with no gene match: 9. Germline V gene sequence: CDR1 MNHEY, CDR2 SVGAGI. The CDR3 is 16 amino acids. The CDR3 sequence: CASSYASGGWSDTQYF. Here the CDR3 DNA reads TGTGCCAGCAGTTACGCTTCCGGGGGGTGGTCAGATACGCAGTATTTT.

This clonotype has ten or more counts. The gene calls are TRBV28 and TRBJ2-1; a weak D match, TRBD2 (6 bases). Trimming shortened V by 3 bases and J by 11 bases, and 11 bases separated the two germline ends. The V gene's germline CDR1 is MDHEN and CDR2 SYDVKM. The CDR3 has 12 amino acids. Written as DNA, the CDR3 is TGTGCCAGCAGTTTGACTCGGACTAAGCAGTTCTTC. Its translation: CASSLTRTKQFF.

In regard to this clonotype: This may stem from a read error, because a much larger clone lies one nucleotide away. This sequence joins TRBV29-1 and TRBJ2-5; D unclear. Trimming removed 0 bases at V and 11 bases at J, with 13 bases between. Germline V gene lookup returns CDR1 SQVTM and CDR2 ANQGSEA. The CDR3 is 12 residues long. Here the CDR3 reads CSVEDPGNEQYF. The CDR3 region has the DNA TGCAGCGTTGAAGATCCAGGAAATGAGCAGTACTTC.

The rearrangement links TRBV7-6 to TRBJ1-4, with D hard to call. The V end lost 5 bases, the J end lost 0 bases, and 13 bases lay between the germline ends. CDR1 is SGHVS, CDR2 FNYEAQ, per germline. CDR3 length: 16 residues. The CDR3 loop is CASSPWAGATNEKLFF. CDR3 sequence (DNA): TGTGCCAGCAGCCCTTGGGCAGGTGCAACTAATGAAAAACTGTTTTTT. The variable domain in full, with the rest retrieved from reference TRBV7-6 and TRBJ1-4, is GAGVSQSPRYKVTKRGQDVALRCDPISGHVSLYWYRQALGQGPEFLTYFNYEAQQDKSGLPNDRFSAERPEGSISTLTIQRTEQRDSAMYRCASSPWAGATNEKLFFGSGTQLSVL.

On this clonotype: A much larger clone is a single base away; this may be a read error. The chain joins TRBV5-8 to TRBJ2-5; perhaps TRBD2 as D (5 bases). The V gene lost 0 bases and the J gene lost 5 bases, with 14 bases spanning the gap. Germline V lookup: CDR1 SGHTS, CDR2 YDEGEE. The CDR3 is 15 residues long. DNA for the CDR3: TGTGCCAGCAGCTTGGCCGGGATCAAGCGGGAGACCCAGTACTTC. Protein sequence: CASSLAGIKRETQYF.

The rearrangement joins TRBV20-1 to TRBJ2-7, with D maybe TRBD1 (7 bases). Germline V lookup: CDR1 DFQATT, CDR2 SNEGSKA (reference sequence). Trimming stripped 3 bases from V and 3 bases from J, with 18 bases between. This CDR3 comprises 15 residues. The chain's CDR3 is CSARAGGVGGYEQYF. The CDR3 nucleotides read TGCAGTGCTAGGGCAGGGGGTGTCGGGGGCTACGAGCAGTACTTC.

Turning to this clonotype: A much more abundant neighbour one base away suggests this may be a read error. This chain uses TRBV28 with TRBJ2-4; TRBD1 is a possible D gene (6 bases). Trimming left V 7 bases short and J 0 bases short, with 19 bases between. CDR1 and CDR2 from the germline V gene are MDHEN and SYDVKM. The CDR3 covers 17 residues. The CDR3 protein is CASKGVGKYLAKNIQYF. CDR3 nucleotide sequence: TGTGCCAGCAAGGGGGTCGGGAAGTACCTAGCCAAAAACATTCAGTACTTC.

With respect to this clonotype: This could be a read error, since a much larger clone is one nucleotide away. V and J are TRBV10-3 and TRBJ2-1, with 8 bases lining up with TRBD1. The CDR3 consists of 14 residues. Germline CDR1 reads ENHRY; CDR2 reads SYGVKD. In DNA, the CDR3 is TGTACCATCAGGACAGGGACCTCTTACAATGAGCAGTTCTTC. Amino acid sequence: CTIRTGTSYNEQFF.

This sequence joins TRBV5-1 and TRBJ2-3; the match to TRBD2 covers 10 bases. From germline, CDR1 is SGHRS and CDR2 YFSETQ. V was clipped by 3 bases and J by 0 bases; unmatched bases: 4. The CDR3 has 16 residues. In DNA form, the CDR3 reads TGCGCCAGCAGCTCGGCGACTAGCGGGAGCACAGATACGCAGTATTTT. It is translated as CASSSATSGSTDTQYF.